Reported below is one TCR beta chain. These data belong to a study of human T cells and chemical hapten exposure. The overall study: Read at 6 days, the patch tests placed 0.01% DPC on the upper back.

MiXCR was run by TCRdb on the RACE reads, yielding one entry per CDR3 protein. The sample has some 150,000 distinct CDR3 sequences; approximately 10% are singletons. The CDR3 is 15 amino acids. The V gene lost 5 bases and the J gene lost 5 bases, with 16 bases spanning the gap. The sample's time point: patch test 2, 6 weeks after DPC sensitization. The sample's treatment: therapeutic diphenylcyclopropenone sensitization with weekly scalp DPC. This specimen was whole blood, taken in connection with sensitization to the hapten diphenylcyclopropenone (DPC). The TCR originated in a woman between 45 and 60 years old with alopecia areata. Some clones in this sample may be carry-over from other donors' samples. This chain joins TRBV23-1 and TRBJ2-1, with D maybe TRBD1 (7 bases). TRBV23-1 is an ORF, with its function uncertain. The CDR3 spells CASSFQFRGDNEQFF. CDR3 DNA sequence: TGCGCCAGCAGTTTCCAATTCAGGGGGGACAATGAGCAGTTCTTC.